These T cell receptor beta chains were read from a single sample in a study of human T cells and chemical hapten exposure. TCRdb ran MiXCR on the RACE reads and lists one entry per CDR3 protein. The table includes 90,000 to 110,000 distinct CDR3 sequences, less than 10% detected once. Here the sequenced sample was whole blood, taken in connection with sensitization to the hapten diphenylcyclopropenone (DPC). Receptors were obtained from a woman aged 40-49 years with alopecia areata. Some clones in this sample may be carry-over from other donors' samples. CDR3s include the opening cysteine and the closing phenylalanine or tryptophan. D genes are given only for firm matches. A row's size may be missing; if present it is once, few, many or a size class.

J gene,D gene,clone size,V gene,CDR3 protein
TRBJ1-2,.,.,TRBV4-1,CASSQAPGLEIVYGYTF
TRBJ2-4,TRBD1,.,TRBV2,CASSLGTGGSDIQYF
TRBJ1-6,TRBD1,.,TRBV12-3/TRBV12-4,CASSEEGRGVSPLHF
TRBJ1-4,TRBD1,few,TRBV24-1,CATSAQTGGYEKLFF
TRBJ1-4,.,few,TRBV20-1,CSARDWEGGSEKLFF
TRBJ2-7,.,.,TRBV5-6,CASWEYGVTYEQYF
TRBJ1-4,.,.,TRBV25-1,CASSEYLGWDEKLFF
TRBJ2-1,.,.,TRBV6-4,CASSEWGDWEQFF
TRBJ1-2,.,many,TRBV20-1,CSASPQGERGYTF
TRBJ2-1,.,.,TRBV24-1,CATSDPLRGRRNNEQFF
TRBJ2-1,TRBD2,many,TRBV4-1,CASSQTSGGQGEQFF
TRBJ2-1,TRBD2,few,TRBV18,CASSPRAGEYNEQFF
TRBJ1-2,TRBD1,few,TRBV7-9,CASSSTGNYGYTF
TRBJ1-1,.,many,TRBV24-1,CATSEPQGMEAFF
TRBJ2-7,.,few,TRBV28,CAFQAAGRDEQYF
TRBJ2-5,TRBD2,.,TRBV5-1,CASSPRLAGAQETQYF
TRBJ1-4,.,many,TRBV4-2,CASSQDRGVTNEKLFF
TRBJ2-1,.,.,TRBV6-2/TRBV6-3,CASTDYNEQFF
TRBJ2-1,TRBD1,many,TRBV11-2,CASSFAIATGANEQFF
TRBJ2-7,TRBD2,many,TRBV27,CASSSPWTSGGYEQYF
TRBJ1-6,.,many,TRBV12-3/TRBV12-4,CASSRLGRGLSGSSPLHF
TRBJ2-1,TRBD2,many,TRBV4-2,CASSQTASGGGSSYNEQFF
TRBJ2-7,TRBD2,.,TRBV20-1,CSAQKAGTYEQYF
TRBJ1-2,TRBD1,.,TRBV7-9,CASSLGQEDGYTF
TRBJ2-3,.,few,TRBV7-8,CASSWRDSSPDTQYF
TRBJ2-2,.,many,TRBV7-6,CASSLGATTGELFF
TRBJ2-5,.,few,TRBV12-3/TRBV12-4,CASSALFGGLETQYF